The TCR beta chain under discussion was sequenced for a study of Graves' ophthalmopathy and Graves' hyperthyroidism. Points on this clonotype: A read error is possible here, since a much larger clone lies one base away. Because the CDR3 is missing its conserved closing phenylalanine or tryptophan, this is likely a read error.

The CDR3 covers 14 residues. Looked up from germline, CDR1 is DFQATT and CDR2 is SNEGSKA (reference sequence). Trimming stripped 1 base from V and 1 base from J, with 10 bases between. For repertoire sequencing, the TCR beta CDR3 regions were amplified from RNA transcripts. Second-round multiplex PCR came after a first-round RT-PCR that employed HTBI primers. TCRdb used MiXCR to reprocess the multiplex PCR reads, holding one entry per CDR3 protein. The repertoire holds 600,000 to 650,000 distinct CDR3 sequences, with about a fifth as singletons. The sample comprised peripheral blood. The TCR was taken from a woman aged 18-29 years with stable Graves' hyperthyroidism. Some clones in this sample may be carry-over from other donors' samples. The chain recombines TRBV20-1 with TRBJ2-5; tentatively, D is TRBD1 (6 bases). CDR3: CSARVGTLQETQYL. In DNA, the CDR3 is TGCAGTGCTAGAGTGGGGACACTCCAAGAGACCCAGTACCTC.